A single sample is the source of the 30 T cell receptor beta chains below, sequenced in a study of blood T cells in healthy people across ages. With a J-beta primer mix and a sample-barcoded 5' primer, a second PCR ran about 7 to 11 cycles. MiXCR, applied by TCRdb to the 5' RACE reads, yields one record per CDR3 protein. There are fewer than 1.5 million distinct CDR3 sequences in the sample; 42% occur only once, and less than 8% lies in the top ten. Sequencing used blood. The source of these receptors is a woman aged 18-29 years in good health.

V is TRBV20-1 and J is TRBJ1-6; D is perhaps TRBD1 (5 bases). The germline V gene encodes CDR1 DFQATT and CDR2 SNEGSKA (reference sequence). There are 18 residues in the CDR3. Trimming left V 4 bases short and J 0 bases short, with 19 bases between. CDR3 in DNA: TGCAGTGCTATCTCTGGGGCGGGAGTGAGCTCCTATAATTCACCCCTCCACTTT. It translates to CSAISGAGVSSYNSPLHF.

The J gene is TRBJ2-7, the V gene TRBV29-1; possible D gene TRBD2, 6 bases. Germline V gives CDR1 SQVTM, CDR2 ANQGSEA. CDR3 length: 14 residues. V lost 6 bases and J lost 0, with 15 bases in between. This chain's CDR3 is CSVGASVSSYEQYF. The CDR3 DNA follows: TGCAGCGTCGGGGCTAGCGTGAGCTCCTACGAGCAGTACTTC.

The chain uses TRBV5-1 and TRBJ2-7; 10 bases agree with TRBD1. The V and J ends lost 4 bases and 5 bases, in that order; junction bases with no gene match: 6. Per the germline V gene, CDR1 is SGHRS and CDR2 is YFSETQ. This CDR3 has 14 amino acids. The CDR3 protein is CASSPGTGDNEQYF. The CDR3 DNA reads as TGCGCCAGCAGCCCCGGGACAGGGGACAACGAGCAGTACTTC. Looking up the rest from reference TRBV5-1 and TRBJ2-7 gives the full variable domain: KAGVTQTPRYLIKTRGQQVTLSCSPISGHRSVSWYQQTPGQGLQFLFEYFSETQRNKGNFPGRFSGRQFSNSRSEMNVSTLELGDSALYLCASSPGTGDNEQYFGPGTRLTVT.

This clonotype was detected only a few times. The rearrangement uses TRBV20-1 and TRBJ2-7; TRBD1 is a possible D gene (6 bases). The V gene's germline CDR1 is DFQATT and CDR2 SNEGSKA (reference sequence). V dropped 1 base and J dropped 7 bases, with 11 bases sitting between them. There are 12 residues in the CDR3. In DNA, the CDR3 is TGCAGTGCTAGAGCTCTCCAGGGGGAGCAGTACTTC. Its translation: CSARALQGEQYF.

A word on this clonotype: At one end the junction does not follow the germline gene, possibly because of a read error. The CDR3 bases are TGCAGTGCGAGAGAACCTAGGGCAGATACGCAGTATTTT. It encodes CSAREPRADTQYF. The V gene is TRBV20-1, the J gene TRBJ2-3; no reliable D call. The CDR3 loop spans 13 amino acids. Germline V CDR1 and CDR2: DFQATT, SNEGSKA (reference sequence).

CDR3: CASGRQGAGYGYTF. CDR3 in DNA: TGTGCCAGCGGGAGGCAGGGGGCCGGCTATGGCTACACCTTC. V and J are TRBV5-6 and TRBJ1-2, with TRBD1 matching over 8 bases. V was clipped by 7 bases and J by 4 bases; unmatched bases: 9. Germline loops: CDR1 SGHDT, CDR2 YYEEEE. The CDR3 runs to 14 residues.

The V and J genes are TRBV5-1 and TRBJ1-5; 8 bases line up with TRBD1. V trimming: 0 bases; J trimming: 8 bases; junction bases outside the gene matches: 4. CDR3 length equals 14 residues. The germline V gene encodes CDR1 SGHRS and CDR2 YFSETQ. CDR3 in DNA: TGCGCCAGCAGCTTGGGAGCAGGGGGCAAGCCCCAGCATTTT. The encoded protein is CASSLGAGGKPQHF.

The sample holds many counts of this clonotype. CDR3 loop: CASFPGGADSNTEAFF. Here the CDR3 DNA reads TGTGCCAGCTTCCCCGGAGGGGCGGACAGTAACACTGAAGCTTTCTTT. The chain links TRBV3-1 to TRBJ1-1; TRBD1 is a possible D gene (6 bases). In germline, CDR1 is LGHDT, CDR2 YNNKEL (reference sequence). The V end lost 8 bases, the J end lost 2 bases, and 21 bases lay between the germline ends. This CDR3 has 16 amino acids.

The CDR3 spells CASSPWQGQNTEAFF. CDR3 bases: TGTGCCAGCAGCCCCTGGCAGGGACAGAACACTGAAGCTTTCTTT. The chain employs TRBV7-2 and TRBJ1-1, with D tentatively TRBD1 (6 bases). V gave up 5 bases and J gave up 1 base, with 14 bases separating them. The CDR3 has 15 residues. CDR1 and CDR2 (germline): SGHTA, FQGNSA.

The chain employs TRBV27 and TRBJ2-3; D is uncertain. The ends were cut back, 5 bases at V and 0 bases at J, with 18 bases in the middle. The length of the CDR3 is 17 residues. CDR1 is MNHEY, CDR2 SMNVEV, per germline (reference sequence). CDR3 in DNA: TGTGCCAGCAGTCGGAAACACGGGCTCCTGAGCACAGATACGCAGTATTTT. Amino acids: CASSRKHGLLSTDTQYF.

The chain links TRBV14 to TRBJ2-5, with D unresolved. The end of the DNA is better explained by TRBJ2-7, so the J call may be wrong. The CDR3 contains 16 residues. From germline, CDR1 is SGHDN and CDR2 FVKESK. The DNA for the CDR3 is TGTGCCAGCAGCCCCCCCGGCGTGGGCCGGAGTGACGAGCAGTACTTC. It codes for CASSPPGVGRSDEQYF.

This clonotype was recorded a few times. The genes are TRBV3-1 and TRBJ1-2; D remains ambiguous. V was pared by 3 bases and J by 4 bases, with 12 bases between. The CDR3 consists of 14 residues. Germline V gene data show CDR1 as LGHDT and CDR2 as YNNKEL (reference sequence). Written as DNA, the CDR3 is TGTGCCAGCAGCCAGAAGGGATCGGTCTATGGCTACACCTTC. Its protein is CASSQKGSVYGYTF.

This sequence joins TRBV3-1 and TRBJ2-7, with no clear D. V lost 1 base, J lost 2 bases, and 12 bases lay in between. The CDR3 consists of 15 residues. Germline lookup yields CDR1 LGHDT and CDR2 YNNKEL (reference sequence). The CDR3 region has the DNA TGTGCCAGCAGCCAAGCGCACAGCGAAACCTACGAGCAGTACTTC. Its protein product is CASSQAHSETYEQYF.

The rearrangement links TRBV14 to TRBJ2-5; the D is unclear. The end of the DNA fits TRBJ2-7 better, so the J call may be wrong. The CDR3 spans 14 residues. The germline V gene encodes CDR1 SGHDN and CDR2 FVKESK. The CDR3 sequence is CASSPVNGPYEQYF. DNA of the CDR3: TGTGCCAGCAGCCCCGTGAATGGTCCCTACGAGCAGTACTTC.

This chain links TRBV20-1 with TRBJ2-4, with 15 bases matching TRBD2. V lost 3 bases, J lost 13 bases, and 22 bases stayed unmatched. Germline V lookup: CDR1 DFQATT, CDR2 SNEGSKA (reference sequence). The CDR3 runs to 19 residues. The CDR3 coding sequence is TGCAGTGCTAGCCCATTGGGACTAGCGGGAGGTCCCCTGGCTGGAGAGCAGTACTTC. Translation gives CSASPLGLAGGPLAGEQYF.

The rearrangement joins TRBV10-3 to TRBJ2-3; 8 positions agree with TRBD1. Germline trimming cut 3 bases from V and 1 base from J; bases unmatched to any gene: 3. The germline V gene has CDR1 ENHRY and CDR2 SYGVKD. The CDR3 runs to 15 residues. CDR3 coding DNA: TGTGCCATCAGTGACCAGGGGGCAGGCACAGATACGCAGTATTTT. Residues: CAISDQGAGTDTQYF.

The chain combines TRBV5-5 with TRBJ2-3; D is possibly TRBD2 (7 bases). The germline V gene encodes CDR1 SGHKS and CDR2 YYEKEE (reference sequence). This CDR3 has 15 residues. Trimming pared 1 base from V and 3 bases from J, leaving 12 bases between. DNA of the CDR3: TGTGCCAGCAGCTTGTTTGGGAGGGGGACAGATACGCAGTATTTT. It yields the protein CASSLFGRGTDTQYF.

The chain recombines TRBV9 with TRBJ2-2; 9 positions match TRBD1. Losses at the gene ends were 4 bases for V and 1 base for J; bases not matched to a gene: 8. Germline CDR1 reads SGDLS; CDR2 reads YYNGEE. The CDR3 is 17 residues long. In DNA form, the CDR3 reads TGTGCCAGCAGCTTGGGACAGGGTGGAAGGAACACCGGGGAGCTGTTTTTT. Translated, it gives CASSLGQGGRNTGELFF.

V usage is TRBV19 and J usage is TRBJ2-3; no reliable D call. V was pared by 3 bases and J by 0 bases, with 10 bases between. This CDR3 region has 15 residues. Germline values: CDR1 LNHDA, CDR2 SQIVND (reference sequence). CDR3 DNA sequence: TGTGCCAGTAGTATGGGCATCGGTAGCACAGATACGCAGTATTTT. Encoded protein: CASSMGIGSTDTQYF.

J is TRBJ2-7 and V is TRBV18; D call uncertain. The CDR3 consists of 13 residues. V was cut by 8 bases and J by 1 base, with 12 bases left in between. From germline, CDR1 is KGHSH and CDR2 LQKENI. CDR3 DNA: TGTGCCAGCGCCTCCATGGAGTCCTACGAGCAGTACTTC. It specifies CASASMESYEQYF.

The genes are TRBV18 and TRBJ1-1, with 7 bases identical to TRBD1. Germline V lookup: CDR1 KGHSH, CDR2 LQKENI. The junction had 3 bases not matched to a gene; V was cut back by 4 bases and J by 4 bases. CDR3 length equals 13 residues. CDR3 loop: CASSLGQVTEAFF. In DNA, the CDR3 is TGTGCCAGCTCACTTGGACAGGTCACTGAAGCTTTCTTT. Combining the CDR3 with reference TRBV18 and TRBJ1-1 gives the whole variable domain NAGVMQNPRHLVRRRGQEARLRCSPMKGHSHVYWYRQLPEEGLKFMVYLQKENIIDESGMPKERFSAEFPKEGPSILRIQQVVRGDSAAYFCASSLGQVTEAFFGQGTRLTVV.

This clonotype was detected only a few times. The chain recombines TRBV20-1 with TRBJ1-5; no firm D call. The CDR3 is 13 residues long. Germline CDR1 and CDR2: DFQATT and SNEGSKA (reference sequence). V was pared by 3 bases and J by 4 bases, with 10 bases between. The CDR3 coding sequence is TGCAGTGCTAGCCCAACCCAGAATCAGCCCCAGCATTTT. Its protein is CSASPTQNQPQHF.

The sample holds a few counts of this clonotype. This chain joins TRBV20-1 and TRBJ2-1; 9 positions agree with TRBD2. This CDR3 spans 13 amino acids. Germline assignment: CDR1 DFQATT and CDR2 SNEGSKA (reference sequence). The CDR3 loop reads CSPTSGSYNEQFF. The CDR3 DNA reads as TGCAGCCCGACTAGCGGTTCCTACAATGAGCAGTTCTTC.

Only a few counts were recorded for this clonotype. The chain employs TRBV5-1 and TRBJ1-5, with 10 bases aligning to TRBD1. Germline V gene lookup returns CDR1 SGHRS and CDR2 YFSETQ. This CDR3 contains 16 residues. The trim removed 0 bases at V and 5 bases at J, leaving 5 bases unmatched. The CDR3 DNA is TGCGCCAGCAGCTTGGAGGGGACAGGGGTGCATCAGCCCCAGCATTTT. Its translation is CASSLEGTGVHQPQHF.

On this clonotype itself: Compared with germline, one end of the junction differs, possibly owing to a read error. This chain uses TRBV12-3 or TRBV12-4 with TRBJ2-5; TRBD1 agrees at 7 bases. The CDR3 spans 16 residues. This CDR3 is CAGSLRTGLPEETQYF. CDR3 nucleotides: TGTGCCGGCAGTCTCCGGACAGGACTTCCCGAAGAGACCCAGTACTTC.

J is TRBJ1-5 and V is TRBV6-1; 9 bases fit TRBD1. The length of the CDR3 is 15 residues. Per germline, CDR1 MNHNS and CDR2 SASEGT. The V and J ends lost 4 bases and 7 bases, in that order; junction bases with no gene match: 8. The CDR3 DNA follows: TGTGCCAGCAGTGGGCCCGGGACAGGGCTGCAGCCCCAGCATTTT. It specifies CASSGPGTGLQPQHF.

This clonotype has a count of ten or more. This chain connects TRBV12-3 or TRBV12-4 to TRBJ1-2; D gene unclear. The CDR3 runs to 11 residues. V lost 6 bases to trimming and J lost 8 bases, with 10 bases between them. CDR3 in DNA: TGTGCCAGCAGCTCCCCCGGCGGCTACACCTTC. It yields the protein CASSSPGGYTF.

Ten or more counts support this clonotype. The gene calls are TRBV25-1 and TRBJ2-1; no definite D call. This CDR3 spans 13 amino acids. With 3 bases removed from V and 6 bases from J, the gap between germline ends came to 9 bases. Germline V gene data show CDR1 as MGHDK and CDR2 as SYGVNS. The CDR3 here is CASSDWAGNEQFF. The CDR3 DNA reads TGTGCCAGCAGTGATTGGGCCGGCAATGAGCAGTTCTTC.

The chain uses TRBV7-2 and TRBJ2-1; 8 bases are shared with TRBD1. The J call may be faulty, since TRBJ2-7 better matches the DNA end. CDR3 length: 15 residues. Germline assignment: CDR1 SGHTA and CDR2 FQGNSA. This chain's CDR3 is CASSQSGGTYNEQYF. Written as DNA, the CDR3 is TGTGCCAGCAGCCAATCAGGGGGCACCTACAATGAGCAGTACTTC.

Only a few counts were recorded for this clonotype. The chain links TRBV23-1 to TRBJ1-5; D may be TRBD1 (5 bases). TRBV23-1 is an ORF, with its function uncertain. CDR3 length: 20 residues. Trimming pared 0 bases from V and 0 bases from J, leaving 21 bases between. The CDR3: CASSQSWGLGRTYSNQPQHF. CDR3 nucleotides: TGCGCCAGCAGTCAATCGTGGGGATTGGGACGAACTTATAGCAATCAGCCCCAGCATTTT.